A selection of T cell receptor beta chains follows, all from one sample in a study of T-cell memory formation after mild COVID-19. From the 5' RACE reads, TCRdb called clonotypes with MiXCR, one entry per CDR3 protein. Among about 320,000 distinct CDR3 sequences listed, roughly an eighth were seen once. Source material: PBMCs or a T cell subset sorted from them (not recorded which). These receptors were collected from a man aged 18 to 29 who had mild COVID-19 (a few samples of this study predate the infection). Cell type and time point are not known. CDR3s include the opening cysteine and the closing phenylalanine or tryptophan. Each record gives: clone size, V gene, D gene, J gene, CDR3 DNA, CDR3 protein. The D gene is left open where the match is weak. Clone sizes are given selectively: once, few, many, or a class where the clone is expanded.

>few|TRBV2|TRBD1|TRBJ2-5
TGTGCCAGCACCGGGACAGCTCAAGAGACCCAGTACTTC
CASTGTAQETQYF
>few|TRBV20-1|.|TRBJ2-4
TGCAGCACCGCAGGGGAGAGCAACATTCAGTACTTC
CSTAGESNIQYF
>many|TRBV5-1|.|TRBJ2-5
TGCGCCAGCAGCTTGGGAGACTACATCCAAGAGACCCAGTACTTC
CASSLGDYIQETQYF
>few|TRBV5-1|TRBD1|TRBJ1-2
TGCGCCAGCAGCTTCGCCGGGGACAGTATCCGCTACACCTTC
CASSFAGDSIRYTF
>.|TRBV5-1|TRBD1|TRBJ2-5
TGCGCCAGCAGCCACCGGGACAGGGGAACTCAAGAGACCCAGTACTTC
CASSHRDRGTQETQYF
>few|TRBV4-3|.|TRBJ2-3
TGCGCCAGCAGCCTGGGGGGGGCCGCTAGCACAGATACGCAGTATTTT
CASSLGGAASTDTQYF
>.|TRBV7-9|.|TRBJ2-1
TGTGCCAGCAGCATAAGACCCGGTGAGCAGTTCTTC
CASSIRPGEQFF
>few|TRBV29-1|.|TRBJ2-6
TGCAGCGTAGGGCAGGCTTCCTCTGGGGCCAACGTCCTGACTTTC
CSVGQASSGANVLTF
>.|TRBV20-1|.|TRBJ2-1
TGCAGCTTAGCCCCCCGTCTAGACGATGAGCAGTTCTTC
CSLAPRLDDEQFF
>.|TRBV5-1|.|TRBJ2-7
TGCGCCAGCAGCTTGGGTGGTGGGGGAAGATCTAACGAGCAGTACTTC
CASSLGGGGRSNEQYF
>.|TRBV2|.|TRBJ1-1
TGTGCCAGCAGTGAATATGAAACTGAAGCTTTCTTT
CASSEYETEAFF
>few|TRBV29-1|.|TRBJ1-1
TGCAGCGTTGAAGTCAGAGGGCCTTGGACTGAAGCTTTCTTT
CSVEVRGPWTEAFF
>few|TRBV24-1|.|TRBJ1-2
TGTGCCACCAGTGATACTGGACGGAACTATGGCTACACCTTC
CATSDTGRNYGYTF
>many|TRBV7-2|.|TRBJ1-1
TGTGCCAGCAGCTTAGCGTGGTCGAACACTGAAGCTTTCTTT
CASSLAWSNTEAFF
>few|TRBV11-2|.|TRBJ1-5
TGTGCCAGCAGCTTAGCAGGGTATAGCAATCAGCCCCAGCATTTT
CASSLAGYSNQPQHF
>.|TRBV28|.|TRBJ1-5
TGTGCCAGCAGTAGACAGTTCCATCAGCCCCAGCATTTT
CASSRQFHQPQHF
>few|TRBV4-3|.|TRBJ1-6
TGCGCCAGCAGCCAAGGGACCTTAAGCGGTTCACCCCTCCACTTT
CASSQGTLSGSPLHF
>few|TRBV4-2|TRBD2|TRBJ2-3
TGTGCCAGCAGCCAAGACGAACTAGCGGGGGGTGATACGCAGTATTTT
CASSQDELAGGDTQYF
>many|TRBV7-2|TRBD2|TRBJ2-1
TGTGCCAGCAGCTTAGTACCCCTCCGGCTAGCGGGGGGGCTGGATGAGCAGTTCTTC
CASSLVPLRLAGGLDEQFF
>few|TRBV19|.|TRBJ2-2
TGTGCCAGTATAAGTGCTGGGCTCAGTACCGGGGAGCTGTTTTTT
CASISAGLSTGELFF
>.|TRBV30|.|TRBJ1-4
TGTGCCTGCGGCCGGGGCGCGGGCAAAAAACTGTTTTTT
CACGRGAGKKLFF
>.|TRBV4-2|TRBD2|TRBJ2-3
TGTGCCAGCAGCTTAAGCGGGGCGGTTCCTAGCACAGATACGCAGTATTTT
CASSLSGAVPSTDTQYF
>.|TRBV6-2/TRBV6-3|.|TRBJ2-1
TGTGCCAGCACTCACTCCTCTTCCTACAATGAGCAGTTCTTC
CASTHSSSYNEQFF
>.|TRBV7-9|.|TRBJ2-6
TGTGCCAGCAGCTCCGAGAGGAAATCTGGGGCCAACGTCCTGACTTTC
CASSSERKSGANVLTF
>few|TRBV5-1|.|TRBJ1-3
TGCGCCAGCAGCTTCGGTGCGGGGGAGGACACCATATATTTT
CASSFGAGEDTIYF
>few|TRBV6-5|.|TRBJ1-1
TGTGCCAGCGTATCGGGGGGAGTTACTGAAGCTTTCTTT
CASVSGGVTEAFF
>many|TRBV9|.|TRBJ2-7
TGTGCCAGCAGCCCTCAGGGCACGGGGATCTACGAGCAGTACTTC
CASSPQGTGIYEQYF
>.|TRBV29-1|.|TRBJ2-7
TGCAGCGTTGGGACAACCTACGAGCAGTACTTC
CSVGTTYEQYF
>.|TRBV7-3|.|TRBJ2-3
TGTGCCAGCAGCGCGCACAGGGTCTCAGATACGCAGTATTTT
CASSAHRVSDTQYF
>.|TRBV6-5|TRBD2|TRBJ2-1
TGTGCCAGTTCCGGACTAGCGGGGGGCAGGGGTGAGCAGTTCTTC
CASSGLAGGRGEQFF
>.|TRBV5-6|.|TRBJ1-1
TGTGCCAGCAGCTTGGATGGGGCTGAAGCTTTCTTT
CASSLDGAEAFF
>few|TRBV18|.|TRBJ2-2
TGTGCCAGCTCAGGCTACAGTAACACCGGGGAGCTGTTTTTT
CASSGYSNTGELFF
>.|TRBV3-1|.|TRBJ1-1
TGTGCCAGCCTGGGACGGGGGGGAGCTTTCTTT
CASLGRGGAFF
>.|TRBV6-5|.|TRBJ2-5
TGTGCCAGCACGCAGGGACGGTCTCAAGAGACCCAGTACTTC
CASTQGRSQETQYF